These 23 T cell receptor beta chains came from one sample sequenced in a study of T cell responses to AZD1222 COVID-19 vaccine. TCRdb's table, derived via immunoSEQ multiplex PCR, lists solely in-frame clones and lacks some. Found here are fewer than 150,000 clones, 93% of them singletons; the top ten hold 3.1%. The sequenced sample was peripheral blood, obtained on day 0 of AZD1222 vaccination. The receptors derive from an adult in good health.

The genes are TRBV24-1 and TRBJ1-3; 7 nucleotides align to TRBD1. This CDR3 comprises 15 residues. The germline CDR1 and CDR2 sequences are KGHDR and SFDVKD. J gave up 4 bases and V 4 bases, and 6 bases lay outside the gene matches. The CDR3 DNA sequence: TGTGCCACCAGTGACAGCTCACAGGGGGGAAACACCATATATTTT. It codes for CATSDSSQGGNTIYF.

The J gene is TRBJ1-4, the V gene TRBV7-9, with D possibly matching TRBD1 (6 bases). The germline V gene encodes CDR1 SEHNR and CDR2 FQNEAQ (reference sequence). The CDR3 is made up of 15 amino acids. Trimming pared 5 bases from V and 4 bases from J, leaving 14 bases between. The CDR3, as DNA: TGTGCCAGCAGCCGCACCGGACAGTATAATGAAAAACTGTTTTTT. Protein: CASSRTGQYNEKLFF.

V is TRBV29-1 and J is TRBJ1-2; TRBD1 agrees at 8 bases. The ends lost 2 bases at V and 3 bases at J; junction bases unmatched: 5. CDR1 is SQVTM and CDR2 is ANQGSEA in the germline V gene. The CDR3 covers 14 residues. DNA for the CDR3: TGCAGCGTTGAACGGCAGGGGGCTTACTATGGCTACACCTTC. The encoded protein is CSVERQGAYYGYTF.

The rearrangement uses TRBV5-5 and TRBJ2-1; 8 bases fit TRBD2. Unmatched junction bases numbered 3, after V lost 0 bases and J lost 7 bases. The CDR3 has 14 amino acids. The germline CDR1 and CDR2 sequences are SGHKS and YYEKEE (reference sequence). The CDR3: CASSLVPSGNEQFF. The CDR3 nucleotides read TGTGCCAGCAGCTTGGTCCCTAGCGGGAATGAGCAGTTCTTC.

This sequence joins TRBV11-2 and TRBJ2-7, with a weak D call TRBD2 (6 bases). The germline V and J ends were trimmed by 4 bases and 5 bases, with 18 bases remaining between them. The CDR3 has 15 amino acids. Germline V gene sequence: CDR1 SGHAT, CDR2 FQNNGV. As DNA, the CDR3 is TGTGCCAGCAGCTCGCCGACTAGAGGGACCCACGAGCAGTACTTC. This codes for CASSSPTRGTHEQYF. Supplemented by reference TRBV11-2 and TRBJ2-7, the full variable domain reads EAGVAQSPRYKIIEKRQSVAFWCNPISGHATLYWYQQILGQGPKLLIQFQNNGVVDDSQLPKDRFSAERLKGVDSTLKIQPAKLEDSAVYLCASSSPTRGTHEQYFGPGTRLTVT.

V is TRBV20-1 and J is TRBJ2-1; 14 nucleotides match TRBD2. Per the germline V gene, CDR1 is DFQATT and CDR2 is SNEGSKA (reference sequence). The CDR3 is 16 residues long. J gave up 6 bases and V 3 bases, and 7 bases lay outside the gene matches. The CDR3: CSASPRLAGGPNEQFF. The DNA for the CDR3 is TGCAGTGCTAGTCCCCGACTAGCGGGAGGGCCCAATGAGCAGTTCTTC.

The genes are TRBV27 and TRBJ2-2; 8 bases are a match to TRBD1. V lost 5 bases and J lost 3; bases outside the gene matches: 8. This CDR3 has 16 amino acids. Per germline, CDR1 MNHEY and CDR2 SMNVEV (reference sequence). The CDR3 here is CASSITGTGYTGELFF. CDR3 bases: TGTGCCAGCAGTATAACCGGGACAGGTTACACCGGGGAGCTGTTTTTT.

In DNA form, the CDR3 reads TGTGCCATCAGTGAGAGGGGACTAATAGTGCAGTACTTC. Protein: CAISERGLIVQYF. The rearrangement joins TRBV10-3 to TRBJ2-7, with TRBD2 matching 7 bases. After removal of 2 bases from V and 9 bases from J, the junction contained 7 bases not matched to a gene. This CDR3 region has 13 residues. Germline CDR1 and CDR2: ENHRY and SYGVKD.

The chain combines TRBV28 with TRBJ1-4, with D tentatively TRBD1 (6 bases). This CDR3 contains 17 residues. Between the trimmed V and J ends, which lost 2 bases and 4 bases, there was a span of 17 bases. Germline assignment: CDR1 MDHEN and CDR2 SYDVKM. This CDR3 reads CASSLGGALGYNEKLFF. CDR3 sequence (DNA): TGTGCCAGCAGTTTAGGGGGGGCCCTAGGTTATAATGAAAAACTGTTTTTT.

The rearrangement joins TRBV9 to TRBJ2-1; 15 bases are shared with TRBD2. Germline assignment: CDR1 SGDLS and CDR2 YYNGEE. V gave up 3 bases and J gave up 8 bases; unmatched junction bases: 6. This CDR3 is 16 amino acids long. The CDR3 DNA reads TGTGCCAGCAGCGGTTGGACTAGCGGGAGGGCCCATGAGCAGTTCTTC. Its protein is CASSGWTSGRAHEQFF.

This chain uses TRBV6-2 or TRBV6-3 with TRBJ1-6; D possibly corresponds to TRBD1 (5 bases). Germline V gene sequence: CDR1 MNHEY, CDR2 SVGEGT. Trimming took 6 bases from V and 8 from J, leaving 14 bases between them. There are 14 residues in the CDR3. The CDR3: CASSRGERHSPLHF. Here the CDR3 DNA reads TGTGCCAGCAGCCGAGGGGAGCGGCATTCACCCCTCCACTTT.

This clone was seen once. The chain joins TRBV7-2 to TRBJ1-1; 10 bases map to TRBD1. Germline loops: CDR1 SGHTA, CDR2 FQGNSA. After removal of 6 bases from V and 4 bases from J, the junction contained 8 bases not matched to a gene. There are 15 residues in the CDR3. CDR3 loop: CASRDRQGAGTEAFF. The CDR3, as DNA: TGTGCCAGCAGAGACCGACAGGGGGCCGGCACTGAAGCTTTCTTT.

V and J are TRBV7-2 and TRBJ1-2; 11 bases agree with TRBD1. Germline-derived CDR1 and CDR2 are SGHTA and FQGNSA. This CDR3 contains 15 residues. Germline trimming cut 2 bases from V and 7 bases from J; bases unmatched to any gene: 6. The CDR3 region has the DNA TGTGCCAGCAGCTTAATCCGGGACAGGGGGATTGGCTACACCTTC. Its translation is CASSLIRDRGIGYTF.

V gene TRBV29-1 combines with J gene TRBJ2-1; D unresolved. Deletions cut 1 base from V and 2 bases from J, with 12 bases between. CDR1 is SQVTM, CDR2 ANQGSEA, per germline. CDR3 length equals 15 residues. CDR3 bases: TGCAGCGTTGAAGGCCCCCGCGCGACCTACAATGAGCAGTTCTTC. Protein sequence: CSVEGPRATYNEQFF.

V is TRBV5-4 and J is TRBJ2-5, with D maybe TRBD2 (6 bases). CDR1 is SGHNT and CDR2 is YYREEE in the germline V gene (reference sequence). The germline V and J ends were trimmed by 0 bases and 2 bases, with 11 bases remaining between them. This CDR3 comprises 15 residues. CDR3 residues: CASSLGGLGQETQYF. The CDR3 coding sequence is TGTGCCAGCAGCTTGGGGGGACTTGGGCAAGAGACCCAGTACTTC.

The J gene is TRBJ2-1, the V gene TRBV6-2 or TRBV6-3; TRBD2 aligns across 11 bases. The trim removed 0 bases at V and 5 bases at J, leaving 9 bases unmatched. The CDR3 covers 18 residues. The germline V gene encodes CDR1 MNHEY and CDR2 SVGEGT. CDR3 sequence: CASSYSDDTSGSHNEQFF. In nucleotides, the CDR3 is TGTGCCAGCAGTTACTCTGACGACACTAGCGGGAGTCACAATGAGCAGTTCTTC.

The chain employs TRBV9 and TRBJ1-1; the D is unclear. V gave up 0 bases and J gave up 8 bases, with 8 bases separating them. The CDR3 has 12 residues. Germline loops: CDR1 SGDLS, CDR2 YYNGEE. This CDR3 reads CASSVVGGEAFF. The CDR3 bases are TGTGCCAGCAGCGTAGTAGGTGGGGAAGCTTTCTTT.

The rearrangement uses TRBV3-1 (or the pseudogene TRBV3-2) and TRBJ2-1; D may be TRBD1 or TRBD2 (6 bases each). Germline-derived CDR1 and CDR2 are LGHDT and YNNKEL (reference sequence). This CDR3 is built from 16 residues. V gave up 4 bases and J gave up 1 base, with 14 bases separating them. The CDR3 loop reads CASSLWGAKSYNEQFF. The CDR3 DNA reads TGTGCCAGCAGCCTGTGGGGGGCGAAATCCTACAATGAGCAGTTCTTC.

The V gene is TRBV25-1, the J gene TRBJ2-3; 8 bases are shared with TRBD1. Germline loops: CDR1 MGHDK, CDR2 SYGVNS. V shed 3 bases, J shed 4 bases, and the junction held 3 bases outside the gene matches. This CDR3 is built from 14 residues. CDR3 residues: CASSDDRGSDTQYF. The CDR3 bases are TGTGCCAGCAGTGATGACAGGGGCTCAGATACGCAGTATTTT.

The J gene is TRBJ1-3, the V gene TRBV30; TRBD1 might be the D (5 bases). V lost 8 bases to trimming and J lost 2 bases, with 19 bases between them. Germline V lookup: CDR1 GTSNPN, CDR2 SVGIG (reference sequence). This CDR3 has 15 amino acids. CDR3 in DNA: TGTGCCCCCCTTTTCTTTTTCAGGGCTGGAAACACCATATATTTT. Its protein is CAPLFFFRAGNTIYF. The whole variable domain, remainder taken from reference TRBV30 and TRBJ1-3, is SQTIHQWPATLVQPVGSPLSLECTVEGTSNPNLYWYRQAAGRGLQLLFYSVGIGQISSEVPQNLSASRPQDRQFILSSKKLLLSDSGFYLCAPLFFFRAGNTIYFGEGSWLTVV.

This chain links TRBV18 with TRBJ2-2, with TRBD1 identical over 8 bases. The V gene end was trimmed by 1 base and the J gene end by 5 bases; junction bases not matched to a gene: 3. This CDR3 region has 15 residues. CDR1 is KGHSH, CDR2 LQKENI, per germline. This CDR3 is CASSPLNRGTGELFF. DNA of the CDR3: TGTGCCAGCTCACCACTAAACAGGGGGACCGGGGAGCTGTTTTTT.

As for this clone: Relative to the germline gene, one junction end is altered; a read error may explain this. The rearrangement joins TRBV7-2 to TRBJ2-7; 7 nucleotides agree with TRBD1. The CDR3 has 15 residues. The germline CDR1 and CDR2 sequences are SGHTA and FQGNSA. The CDR3 reads CASSVARQGNYEQYF. The CDR3, as DNA: TGTGCCAGCAGCGTAGCTAGACAGGGAAATTACGAGCAGTACTTC.

V is TRBV19 and J is TRBJ1-5; 8 nucleotides line up with TRBD1. The CDR3 has 12 amino acids. V trimming: 6 bases; J trimming: 5 bases; junction bases outside the gene matches: 0. Per the germline V gene, CDR1 is LNHDA and CDR2 is SQIVND (reference sequence). Here the CDR3 reads CASRTGDQPQHF. DNA of the CDR3: TGTGCCAGTAGGACAGGGGATCAGCCCCAGCATTTT.